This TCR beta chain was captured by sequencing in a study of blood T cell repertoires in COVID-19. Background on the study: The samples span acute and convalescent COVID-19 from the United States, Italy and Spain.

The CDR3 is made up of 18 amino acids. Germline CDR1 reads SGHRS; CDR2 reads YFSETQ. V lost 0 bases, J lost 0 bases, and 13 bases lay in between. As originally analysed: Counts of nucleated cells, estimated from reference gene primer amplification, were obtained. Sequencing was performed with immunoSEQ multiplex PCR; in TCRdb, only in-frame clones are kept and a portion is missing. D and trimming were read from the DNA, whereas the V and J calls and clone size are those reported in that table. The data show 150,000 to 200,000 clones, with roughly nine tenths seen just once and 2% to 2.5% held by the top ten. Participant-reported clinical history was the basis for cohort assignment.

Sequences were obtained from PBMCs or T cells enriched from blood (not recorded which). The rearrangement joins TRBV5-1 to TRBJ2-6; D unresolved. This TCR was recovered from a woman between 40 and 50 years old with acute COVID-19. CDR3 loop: CASSLDVHSFSGANVLTF. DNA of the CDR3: TGCGCCAGCAGCTTGGACGTCCACTCTTTCTCTGGGGCCAACGTCCTGACTTTC.